These 14 T cell receptor beta chains came from one sample sequenced in a study of vaccination effects on CD4 cells after COVID-19. Using immunoSEQ multiplex PCR, the repertoire was profiled, and TCRdb retains in-frame clones only, with some absent. This table has 55,000 to 80,000 clones, roughly 80% appearing once. Their antigens remain unidentified. Before sequencing took place, the ViraFEST assay used viral peptide pools to expand antigen-specific CD4+ T cells. Cells that had been cultured for nine to eleven days were the source of isolated CD4+ T cells. None of the vaccinated had previously contracted SARS-CoV-2, and their nucleocapsid antibodies tested negative. The sample was CD4+ T cells from PBMCs cultured with SARS-CoV-2 spike peptides, taken before COVID-19 vaccination. Receptor source: a human donor who received a COVID-19 vaccine.

The V and J genes are TRBV7-9 and TRBJ2-3, with 9 bases lining up with TRBD2. Germline loops: CDR1 SEHNR, CDR2 FQNEAQ (reference sequence). The CDR3 is made up of 17 amino acids. Trimming removed 6 bases from V and 6 bases from J; junction bases left unmatched: 16. The DNA of the CDR3 is TGTGCCAGCAGATTTTATCCAGCTAGCGGGGTTGCTGATACGCAGTATTTT. Translated: CASRFYPASGVADTQYF.

The chain couples TRBV19 to TRBJ2-4; a weak D match, TRBD2 (6 bases). The germline gives CDR1 LNHDA, CDR2 SQIVND (reference sequence). This CDR3 spans 16 amino acids. Trimming removed 0 bases from V and 9 bases from J, with 18 bases in between. As DNA, the CDR3 is TGTGCCAGTAGTATAGATCGAGGAGGGAGAGAACCCATTCAGTACTTC. Amino acids: CASSIDRGGREPIQYF. The entire variable domain, with the rest obtained from reference TRBV19 and TRBJ2-4, is as follows: DGGITQSPKYLFRKEGQNVTLSCEQNLNHDAMYWYRQDPGQGLRLIYYSQIVNDFQKGDIAEGYSVSREKKESFPLTVTSAQKNPTAFYLCASSIDRGGREPIQYFGAGTRLSVL.

The rearrangement joins TRBV5-4 to TRBJ1-2; possible D gene TRBD1, 6 bases. V lost 0 bases, J lost 5 bases, and 11 bases lay in between. There are 14 residues in the CDR3. The germline V gene has CDR1 SGHNT and CDR2 YYREEE (reference sequence). The CDR3 sequence is CASSLEAGVYGYTF. The CDR3 DNA is TGTGCCAGCAGCTTGGAGGCAGGGGTTTATGGCTACACCTTC.

The V and J genes are TRBV6-4 and TRBJ2-5; D perhaps matches TRBD2 (7 bases). The CDR3 loop spans 13 amino acids. Trimming took off 9 bases at V and 7 bases at J, with 18 bases between the two ends. Germline-derived CDR1 and CDR2 are MRHNA and SNTAGT. The CDR3 loop reads CARAWGGEGTQYF. CDR3 nucleotide sequence: TGTGCCAGGGCCTGGGGGGGCGAGGGGACCCAGTACTTC.

The CDR3 reads CASSPVSGRTSYEQYV. In nucleotides, the CDR3 is TGTGCCAGCTCACCAGTTAGCGGGCGGACTTCCTACGAGCAGTACGTC. The J gene is TRBJ2-7, the V gene TRBV18; 7 positions agree with TRBD2. CDR1 and CDR2 from the germline V gene are KGHSH and LQKENI. Losses at the gene ends were 2 bases for V and 1 base for J; bases not matched to a gene: 8. The CDR3 length is 16 residues.

The chain has TRBV4-1 and TRBJ2-5, with D possibly being TRBD1 (6 bases). CDR1 and CDR2 from the germline V gene are MGHRA and YSYEKL. CDR3 length: 16 amino acids. V was shortened by 2 bases and J by 0 bases, with 13 bases between the two germline ends. As DNA, the CDR3 is TGCGCCAGCAGCCAACACCCACAGGGTCACCAAGAGACCCAGTACTTC. It encodes CASSQHPQGHQETQYF.

The chain uses TRBV5-1 and TRBJ1-1, with 9 bases aligning to TRBD1. The CDR3 totals 15 residues. Germline-derived CDR1 and CDR2 are SGHRS and YFSETQ. J was trimmed by 3 bases and V by 4 bases; bases with no gene match: 7. The CDR3 spells CASSRTGDGYTEAFF. CDR3 sequence (DNA): TGCGCCAGCAGCCGGACAGGGGACGGTTACACTGAAGCTTTCTTT.

This chain joins TRBV5-5 and TRBJ1-2, with 11 bases aligning to TRBD1. The CDR3 loop spans 16 amino acids. V lost 4 bases, J lost 10 bases, and 15 bases stayed unmatched. Germline V gene data show CDR1 as SGHKS and CDR2 as YYEKEE (reference sequence). CDR3 sequence reads: CASSAGQGASGSAYTF. The DNA of the CDR3 is TGTGCCAGCAGCGCCGGACAGGGGGCGTCTGGTTCGGCCTACACCTTC.

The rearrangement joins TRBV30 to TRBJ2-3, with D possibly TRBD2 on 5 matching bases. The CDR3 has 15 residues. The V end was cut by 0 bases, the J end by 7 bases, with 17 bases between. Germline CDR1 is GTSNPN and CDR2 is SVGIG (reference sequence). The CDR3, as DNA: TGTGCCTGGAGTGTATATGGTGGGAGTTCAAATACGCAGTATTTT. It codes for CAWSVYGGSSNTQYF. Full variable domain (rest looked up from reference TRBV30 and TRBJ2-3): SQTIHQWPATLVQPVGSPLSLECTVEGTSNPNLYWYRQAAGRGLQLLFYSVGIGQISSEVPQNLSASRPQDRQFILSSKKLLLSDSGFYLCAWSVYGGSSNTQYFGPGTRLTVL.

The chain employs TRBV18 and TRBJ2-3; D may be TRBD2 (5 bases). This CDR3 is built from 15 residues. The germline V gene has CDR1 KGHSH and CDR2 LQKENI. V lost 6 bases and J 2 bases, leaving 15 bases between the germline ends. The CDR3 protein is CASSLSSGNTDTQYF. Here the CDR3 DNA reads TGTGCCAGCTCGCTTTCGTCCGGGAACACAGATACGCAGTATTTT.

The V gene is TRBV6-4, the J gene TRBJ2-2; D is undetermined. The ends were cut back, 3 bases at V and 8 bases at J, with 4 bases in the middle. CDR1 is MRHNA, CDR2 SNTAGT, per germline. The CDR3 consists of 11 residues. The CDR3 DNA reads as TGTGCCAGCAGTGAGCGTGGGGAGCTGTTTTTT. Amino acid sequence: CASSERGELFF.

V usage is TRBV5-6 and J usage is TRBJ2-5; 10 bases are shared with TRBD1. The germline CDR1 and CDR2 sequences are SGHDT and YYEEEE. The V and J ends lost 3 bases and 5 bases, in that order; junction bases with no gene match: 7. The CDR3 is 15 residues long. CDR3 loop: CASSSDRGLMETQYF. CDR3 nucleotide sequence: TGTGCCAGCAGCTCCGACAGGGGGCTGATGGAGACCCAGTACTTC.

The genes are TRBV3-1 (or the pseudogene TRBV3-2) and TRBJ1-2; 8 positions match TRBD1. This CDR3 contains 14 residues. Germline CDR1 is LGHDT and CDR2 is YNNKEL (reference sequence). With 6 bases clipped from V and 5 bases from J, the junction kept 8 bases outside the gene matches. The CDR3 DNA follows: TGTGCCAGCAGTTCCGGGACAGGAATATATGGCTACACCTTC. It encodes CASSSGTGIYGYTF.

The CDR3 here is CASSEQVGDGYTF. The DNA of the CDR3 is TGTGCCAGCAGTGAACAAGTTGGGGATGGCTACACCTTC. The chain is built from TRBV2 and TRBJ1-2; no clear D. V lost 2 bases to trimming and J lost 6 bases, with 10 bases between them. Germline CDR1 and CDR2: SNHLY and FYNNEI. This CDR3 has 13 residues.